This T cell receptor beta chain is from a study of spatial heterogeneity in lung cancer. Trimming stripped 6 bases from V and 0 bases from J, with 6 bases between. The CDR3 loop spans 13 amino acids. The study tagged each TCR cDNA molecule with a unique molecular identifier. TCRdb processed the 5' RACE reads anew with MiXCR; each CDR3 protein has one entry. The profile shows about 45,000 distinct CDR3 sequences, 12% of them singletons. Time point of the sample: sample taken at primary tumor resection. The sequenced material consisted of unsorted whole RNA from tumor, nontumor lung or frozen PBMC. A total of approximately 77 untreated early-stage non-small cell lung cancer patients served as donors. This clonotype was observed a handful of times. The antigen is not known. Regarding the study as a whole: Compared with follow-up, resection was when ubiquitous expanded tumor TCRs appeared in blood more.

This sequence joins TRBV12-3 or TRBV12-4 and TRBJ2-1; the D is unclear. Specimen: PBMCs, collected at surgery. This TCR derives from a female donor with early-stage non-small cell lung cancer. This CDR3 reads CASRSGSYNEQFF. The CDR3 region has the DNA TGTGCCAGCAGGTCCGGCTCCTACAATGAGCAGTTCTTC.